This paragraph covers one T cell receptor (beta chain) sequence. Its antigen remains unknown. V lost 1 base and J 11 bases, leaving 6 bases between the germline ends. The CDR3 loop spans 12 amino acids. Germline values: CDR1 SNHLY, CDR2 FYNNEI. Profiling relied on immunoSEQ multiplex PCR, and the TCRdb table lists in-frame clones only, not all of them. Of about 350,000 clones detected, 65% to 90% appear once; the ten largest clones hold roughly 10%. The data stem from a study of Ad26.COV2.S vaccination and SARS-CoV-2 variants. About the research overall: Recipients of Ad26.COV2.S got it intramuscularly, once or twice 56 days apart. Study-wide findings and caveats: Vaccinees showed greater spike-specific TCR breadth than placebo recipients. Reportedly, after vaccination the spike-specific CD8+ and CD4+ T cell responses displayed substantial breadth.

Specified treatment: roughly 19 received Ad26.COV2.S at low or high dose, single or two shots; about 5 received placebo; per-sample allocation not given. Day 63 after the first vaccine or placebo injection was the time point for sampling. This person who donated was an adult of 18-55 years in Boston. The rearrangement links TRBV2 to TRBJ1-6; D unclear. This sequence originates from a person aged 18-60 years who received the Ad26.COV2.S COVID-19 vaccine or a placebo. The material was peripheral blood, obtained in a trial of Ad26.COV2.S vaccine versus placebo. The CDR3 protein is CASSEGRPPLHF. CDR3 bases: TGTGCCAGCAGTGAAGGAAGGCCACCCCTCCACTTT.